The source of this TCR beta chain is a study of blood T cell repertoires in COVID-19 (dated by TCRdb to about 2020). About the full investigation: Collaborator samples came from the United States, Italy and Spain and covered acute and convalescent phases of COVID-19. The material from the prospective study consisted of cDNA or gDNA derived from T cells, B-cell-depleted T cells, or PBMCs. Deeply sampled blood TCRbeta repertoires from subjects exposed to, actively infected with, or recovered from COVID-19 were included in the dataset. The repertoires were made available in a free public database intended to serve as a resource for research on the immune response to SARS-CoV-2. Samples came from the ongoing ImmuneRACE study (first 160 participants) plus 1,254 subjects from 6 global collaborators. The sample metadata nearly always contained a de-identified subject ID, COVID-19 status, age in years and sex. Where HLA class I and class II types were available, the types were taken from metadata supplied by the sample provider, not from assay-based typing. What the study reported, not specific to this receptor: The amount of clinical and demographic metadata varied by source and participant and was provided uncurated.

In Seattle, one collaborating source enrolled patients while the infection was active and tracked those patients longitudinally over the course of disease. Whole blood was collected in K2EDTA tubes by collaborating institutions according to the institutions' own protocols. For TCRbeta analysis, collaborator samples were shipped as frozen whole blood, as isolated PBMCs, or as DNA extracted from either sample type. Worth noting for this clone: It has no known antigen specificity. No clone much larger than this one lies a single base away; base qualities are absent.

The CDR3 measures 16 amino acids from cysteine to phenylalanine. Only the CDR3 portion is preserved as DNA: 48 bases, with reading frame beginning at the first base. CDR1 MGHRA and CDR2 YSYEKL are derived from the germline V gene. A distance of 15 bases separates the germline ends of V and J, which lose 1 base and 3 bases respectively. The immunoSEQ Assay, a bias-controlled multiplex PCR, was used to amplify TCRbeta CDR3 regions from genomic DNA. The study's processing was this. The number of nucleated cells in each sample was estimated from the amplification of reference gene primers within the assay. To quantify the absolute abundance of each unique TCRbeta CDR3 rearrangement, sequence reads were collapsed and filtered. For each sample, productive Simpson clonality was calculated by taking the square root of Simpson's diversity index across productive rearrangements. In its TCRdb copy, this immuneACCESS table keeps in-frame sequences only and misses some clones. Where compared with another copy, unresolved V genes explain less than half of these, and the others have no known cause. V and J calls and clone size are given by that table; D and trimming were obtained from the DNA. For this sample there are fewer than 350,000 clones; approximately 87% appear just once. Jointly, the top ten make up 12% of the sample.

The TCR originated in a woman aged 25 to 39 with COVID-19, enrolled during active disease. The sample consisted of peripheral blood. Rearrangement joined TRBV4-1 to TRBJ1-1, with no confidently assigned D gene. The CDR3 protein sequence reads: CASSQGISGIHTEAFF. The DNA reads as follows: TGCGCCAGCAGCCAAGGGATTTCGGGGATCCACACTGAAGCTTTCTTT.